Below are 4 T cell receptor beta chains sequenced from a single sample in a study of blood T cell repertoires in COVID-19. Sequenced by immunoSEQ multiplex PCR; TCRdb stores in-frame clones only, minus some. The sample contains around 95,000 clones, roughly 80% of which appear only once. Sequencing used peripheral blood. The receptors were sampled from a man aged 70-80 years with active or convalescent COVID-19.

The rearrangement joins TRBV3-1 (or the pseudogene TRBV3-2) to TRBJ2-5, with a possible D match to TRBD2 (6 bases). From germline, CDR1 is LGHDT and CDR2 YNNKEL (reference sequence). V dropped 0 bases and J dropped 5 bases, with 25 bases sitting between them. The CDR3 is 19 residues long. CDR3 sequence: CASSQDWPQVEGEWETQYF. CDR3 nucleotides: TGTGCCAGCAGCCAAGATTGGCCCCAGGTGGAGGGCGAATGGGAGACCCAGTACTTC.

This clone appeared a single time. This chain joins TRBV7-2 and TRBJ2-1; D is undetermined. V dropped 7 bases and J dropped 4 bases, with 17 bases sitting between them. Germline CDR1 reads SGHTA; CDR2 reads FQGNSA. The CDR3 covers 15 residues. CDR3 residues: CASNPDAVRYNEQFF. CDR3 in DNA: TGTGCCAGCAATCCAGATGCGGTCCGTTACAATGAGCAGTTCTTC.

This chain links TRBV24-1 with TRBJ2-2; TRBD2 is a possible D gene (5 bases). V lost 3 bases, J lost 7 bases, and 14 bases lay in between. The CDR3 runs to 15 residues. The germline V gene has CDR1 KGHDR and CDR2 SFDVKD. CDR3 in amino acids: CATSDPGGAGGELFF. The CDR3 DNA sequence: TGTGCCACCAGTGATCCCGGAGGTGCCGGCGGGGAGCTGTTTTTT.

The chain uses TRBV4-3 and TRBJ2-2; D possibly corresponds to TRBD1 (6 bases). The germline CDR1 and CDR2 sequences are LGHNA and YSLEER. V lost 4 bases, J lost 5 bases, and 17 bases lay in between. CDR3 length: 16 residues. The CDR3 is CASSRGAGVGTGELFF. The CDR3 DNA sequence: TGCGCCAGCAGCCGTGGGGCAGGGGTGGGAACCGGGGAGCTGTTTTTT.